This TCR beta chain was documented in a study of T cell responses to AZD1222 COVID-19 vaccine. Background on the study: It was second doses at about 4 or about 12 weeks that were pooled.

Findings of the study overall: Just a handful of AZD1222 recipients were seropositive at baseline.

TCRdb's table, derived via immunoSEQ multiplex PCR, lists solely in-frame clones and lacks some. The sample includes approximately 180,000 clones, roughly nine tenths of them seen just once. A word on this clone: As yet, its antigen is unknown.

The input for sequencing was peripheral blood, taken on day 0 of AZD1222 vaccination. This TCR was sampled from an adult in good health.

The CDR3 sequence is CAWSRTSGSNEQFF. The CDR3 nucleotides are TGTGCCTGGAGTCGGACTAGCGGGAGCAATGAGCAGTTCTTC. The V and J genes are TRBV30 and TRBJ2-1, with 13 bases identical to TRBD2. CDR1 and CDR2 (germline): GTSNPN, SVGIG (reference sequence). CDR3 size: 14 residues. Losses at the gene ends were 2 bases for V and 6 bases for J; bases not matched to a gene: 1.